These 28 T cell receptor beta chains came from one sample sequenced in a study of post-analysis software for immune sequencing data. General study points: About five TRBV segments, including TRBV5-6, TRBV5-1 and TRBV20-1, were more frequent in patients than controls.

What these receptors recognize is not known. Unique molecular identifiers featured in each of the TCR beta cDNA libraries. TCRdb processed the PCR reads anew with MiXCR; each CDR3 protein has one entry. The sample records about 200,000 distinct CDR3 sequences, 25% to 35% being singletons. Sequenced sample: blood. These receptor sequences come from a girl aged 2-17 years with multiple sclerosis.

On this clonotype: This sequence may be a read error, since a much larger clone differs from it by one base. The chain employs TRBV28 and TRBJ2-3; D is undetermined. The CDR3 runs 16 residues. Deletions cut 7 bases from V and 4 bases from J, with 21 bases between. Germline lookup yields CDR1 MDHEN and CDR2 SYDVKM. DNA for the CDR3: TGTGCCAGCAACACCCTCGGCAGCTCGGTTCCAGATACGCAGTATTTT. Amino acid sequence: CASNTLGSSVPDTQYF.

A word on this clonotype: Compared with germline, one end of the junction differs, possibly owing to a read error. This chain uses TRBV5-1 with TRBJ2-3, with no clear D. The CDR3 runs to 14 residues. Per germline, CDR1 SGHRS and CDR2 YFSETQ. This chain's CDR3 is CASSQLDLFHTRYF. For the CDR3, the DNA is TGCGCCAGCAGCCAATTGGATCTCTTCCATACGCGGTATTTT.

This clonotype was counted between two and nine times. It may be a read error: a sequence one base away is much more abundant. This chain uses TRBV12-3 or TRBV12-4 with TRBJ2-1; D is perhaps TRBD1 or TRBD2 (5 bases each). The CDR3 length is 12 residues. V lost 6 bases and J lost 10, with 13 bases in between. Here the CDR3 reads CASRWGWGEQFF. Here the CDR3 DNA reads TGTGCCAGCAGGTGGGGGTGGGGGGAGCAGTTCTTC.

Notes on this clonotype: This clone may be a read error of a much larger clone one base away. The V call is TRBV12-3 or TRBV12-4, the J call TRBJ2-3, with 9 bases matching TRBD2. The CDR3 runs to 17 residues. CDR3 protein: CASSLGTTSGDTDAQYF. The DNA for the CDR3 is TGTGCCAGCAGTTTAGGGACGACTAGCGGAGACACAGATGCGCAGTATTTT.

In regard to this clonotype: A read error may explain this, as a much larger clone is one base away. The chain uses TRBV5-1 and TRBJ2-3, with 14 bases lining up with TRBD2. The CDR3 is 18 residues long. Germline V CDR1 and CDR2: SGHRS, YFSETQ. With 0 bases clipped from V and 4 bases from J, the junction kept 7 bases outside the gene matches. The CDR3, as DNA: TGCGCCAGCAGCTTGGCCGGGACTAGCGGGAGAAAGGCAGATACGCAGTATTTT. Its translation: CASSLAGTSGRKADTQYF.

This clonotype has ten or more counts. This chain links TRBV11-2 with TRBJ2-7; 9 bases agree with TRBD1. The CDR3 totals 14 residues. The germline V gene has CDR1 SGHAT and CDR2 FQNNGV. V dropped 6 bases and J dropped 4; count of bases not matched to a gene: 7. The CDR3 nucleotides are TGTGCCAGCAGGGTACCGGGACAGGGATACGAGCAGTACTTC. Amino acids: CASRVPGQGYEQYF.

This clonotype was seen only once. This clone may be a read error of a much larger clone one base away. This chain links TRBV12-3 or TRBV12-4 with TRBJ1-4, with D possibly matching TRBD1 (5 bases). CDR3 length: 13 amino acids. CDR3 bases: TGTGCCAGCAGTTTAAGGGGAGGCGAAAAACGGTTTTTT. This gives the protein CASSLRGGEKRFF.

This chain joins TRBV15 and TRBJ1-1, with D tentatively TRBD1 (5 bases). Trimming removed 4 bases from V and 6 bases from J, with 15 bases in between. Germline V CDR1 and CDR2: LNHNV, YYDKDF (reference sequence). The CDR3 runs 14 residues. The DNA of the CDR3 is TGTGCCACCAGCATCGGAGGGACGGTGGCTGAAGCTTTCTTT. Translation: CATSIGGTVAEAFF. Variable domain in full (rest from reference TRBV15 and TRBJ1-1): DAMVIQNPRYQVTQFGKPVTLSCSQTLNHNVMYWYQQKSSQAPKLLFHYYDKDFNNEADTPDNFQSRRPNTSFCFLDIRSPGLGDTAMYLCATSIGGTVAEAFFGQGTRLTVV.

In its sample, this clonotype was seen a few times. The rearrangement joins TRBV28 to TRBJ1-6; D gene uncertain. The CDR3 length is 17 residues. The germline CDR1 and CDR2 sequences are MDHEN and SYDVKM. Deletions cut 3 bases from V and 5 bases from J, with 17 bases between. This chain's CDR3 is CASSFLDRLANNSPLHF. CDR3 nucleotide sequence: TGTGCCAGCAGTTTCCTGGACCGCTTGGCCAATAATTCACCCCTCCACTTT.

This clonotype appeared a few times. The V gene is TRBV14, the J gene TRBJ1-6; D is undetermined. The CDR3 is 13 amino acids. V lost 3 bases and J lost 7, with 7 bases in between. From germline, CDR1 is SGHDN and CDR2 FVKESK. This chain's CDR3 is CASSQVINSPLHF. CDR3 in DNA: TGTGCCAGCAGCCAGGTGATCAATTCACCCCTCCACTTT.

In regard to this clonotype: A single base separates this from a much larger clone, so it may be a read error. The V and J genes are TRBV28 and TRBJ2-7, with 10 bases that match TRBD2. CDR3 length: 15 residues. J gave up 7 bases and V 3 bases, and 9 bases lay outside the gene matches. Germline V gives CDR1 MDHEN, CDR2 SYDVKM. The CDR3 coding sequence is TGTGCCAGCAGTTTTCTAGCGGGAGACCTAAATGAGCAGTACTTC. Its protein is CASSFLAGDLNEQYF.

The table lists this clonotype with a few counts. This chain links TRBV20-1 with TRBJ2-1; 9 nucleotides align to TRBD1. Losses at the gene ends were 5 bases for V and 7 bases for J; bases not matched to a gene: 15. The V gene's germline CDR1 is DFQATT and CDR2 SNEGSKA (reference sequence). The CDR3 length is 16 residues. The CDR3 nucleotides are TGCAGTGCTCAAATCCCCGACAGGGGGTTCTCGAATGAGCAGTTCTTC. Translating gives CSAQIPDRGFSNEQFF.

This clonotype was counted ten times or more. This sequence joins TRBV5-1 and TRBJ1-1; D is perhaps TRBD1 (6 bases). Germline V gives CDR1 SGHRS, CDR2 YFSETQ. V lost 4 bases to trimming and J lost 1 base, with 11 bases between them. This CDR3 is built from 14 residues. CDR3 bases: TGCGCCAGCAGCCGGCAGGGGCCGAACACTGAAGCTTTCTTT. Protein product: CASSRQGPNTEAFF.

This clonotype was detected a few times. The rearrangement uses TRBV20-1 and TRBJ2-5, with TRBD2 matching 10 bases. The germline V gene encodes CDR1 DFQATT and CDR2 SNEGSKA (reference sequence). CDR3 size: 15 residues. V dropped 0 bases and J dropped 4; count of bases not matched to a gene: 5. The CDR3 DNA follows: TGCAGTGCTAGAGATAGCGGGAGGCCCCGAGAGACCCAGTACTTC. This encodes CSARDSGRPRETQYF.

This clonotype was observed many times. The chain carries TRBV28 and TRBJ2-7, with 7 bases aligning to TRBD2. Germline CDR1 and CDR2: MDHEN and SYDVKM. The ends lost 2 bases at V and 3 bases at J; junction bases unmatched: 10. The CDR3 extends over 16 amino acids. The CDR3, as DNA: TGTGCCAGCAGTTTAGACGGGGCGGGAGTGGTCTACGAGCAGTACTTC. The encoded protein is CASSLDGAGVVYEQYF.

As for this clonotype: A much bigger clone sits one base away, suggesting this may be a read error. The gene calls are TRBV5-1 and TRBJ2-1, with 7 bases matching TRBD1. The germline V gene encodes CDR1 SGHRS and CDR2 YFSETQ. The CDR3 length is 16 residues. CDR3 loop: CANSLAPAGGFNEQFF. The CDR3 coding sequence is TGCGCCAACAGCTTGGCCCCAGCAGGGGGATTCAATGAGCAGTTCTTC.

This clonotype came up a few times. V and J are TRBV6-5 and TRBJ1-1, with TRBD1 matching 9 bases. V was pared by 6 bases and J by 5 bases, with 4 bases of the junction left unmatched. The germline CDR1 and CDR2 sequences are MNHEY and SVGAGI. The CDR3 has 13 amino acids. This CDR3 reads CASRPGTGTEAFF. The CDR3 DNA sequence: TGTGCCAGCAGACCCGGGACAGGGACTGAAGCTTTCTTT.

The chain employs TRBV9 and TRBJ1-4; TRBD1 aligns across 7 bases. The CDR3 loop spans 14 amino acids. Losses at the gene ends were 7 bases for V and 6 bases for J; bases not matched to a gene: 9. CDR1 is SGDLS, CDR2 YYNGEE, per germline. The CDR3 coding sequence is TGTGCCAGCTCCCGGGACAGACGAGATGAAAAACTGTTTTTT. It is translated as CASSRDRRDEKLFF.

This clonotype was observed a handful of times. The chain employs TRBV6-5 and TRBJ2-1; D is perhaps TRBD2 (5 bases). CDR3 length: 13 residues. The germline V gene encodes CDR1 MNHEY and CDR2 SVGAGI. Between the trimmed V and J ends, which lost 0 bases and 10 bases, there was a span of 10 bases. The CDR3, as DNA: TGTGCCAGCAGTTACTCGATAGACTACGAGCAGTTCTTC. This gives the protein CASSYSIDYEQFF.

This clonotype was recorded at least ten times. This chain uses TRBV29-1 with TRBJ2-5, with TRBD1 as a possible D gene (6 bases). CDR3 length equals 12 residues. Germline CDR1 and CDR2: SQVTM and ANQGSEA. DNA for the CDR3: TGCAGTTTAGGGACAATCCAAGAGACCCAGTACTTC. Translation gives CSLGTIQETQYF.

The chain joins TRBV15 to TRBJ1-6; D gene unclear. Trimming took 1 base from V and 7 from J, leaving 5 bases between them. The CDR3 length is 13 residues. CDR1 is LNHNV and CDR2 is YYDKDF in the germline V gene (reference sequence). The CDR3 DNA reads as TGTGCCACCAGCAGAGTATTCAATTCACCCCTCCACTTT. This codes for CATSRVFNSPLHF.

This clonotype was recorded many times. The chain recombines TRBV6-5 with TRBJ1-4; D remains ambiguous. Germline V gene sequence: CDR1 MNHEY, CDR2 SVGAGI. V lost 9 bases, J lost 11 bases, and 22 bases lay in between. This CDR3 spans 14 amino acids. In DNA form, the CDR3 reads TGTGCCAGTGGGGTCCCCTTAAAGGGCGGGAAACTGTTTTTT. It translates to CASGVPLKGGKLFF.

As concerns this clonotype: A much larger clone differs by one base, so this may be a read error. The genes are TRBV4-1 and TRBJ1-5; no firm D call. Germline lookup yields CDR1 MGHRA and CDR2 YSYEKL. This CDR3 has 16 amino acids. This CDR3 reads CASSHSLEESNQPRHF. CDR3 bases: TGCGCCAGCAGCCATTCCCTCGAGGAGAGCAATCAGCCCCGGCATTTT.

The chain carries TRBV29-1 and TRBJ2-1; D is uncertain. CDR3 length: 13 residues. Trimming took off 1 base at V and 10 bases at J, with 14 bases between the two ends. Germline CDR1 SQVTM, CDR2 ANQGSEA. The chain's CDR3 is CSVEVPTPYEQFF. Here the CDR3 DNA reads TGCAGCGTTGAAGTCCCAACTCCCTACGAGCAGTTCTTC.

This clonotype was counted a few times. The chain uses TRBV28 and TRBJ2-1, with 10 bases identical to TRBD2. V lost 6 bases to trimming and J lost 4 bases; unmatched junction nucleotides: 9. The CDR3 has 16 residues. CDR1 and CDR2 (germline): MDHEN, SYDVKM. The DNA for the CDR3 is TGTGCCAGCAGGCCCCATTCTAGCGGGAGATACAATGAGCAGTTCTTC. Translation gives CASRPHSSGRYNEQFF.

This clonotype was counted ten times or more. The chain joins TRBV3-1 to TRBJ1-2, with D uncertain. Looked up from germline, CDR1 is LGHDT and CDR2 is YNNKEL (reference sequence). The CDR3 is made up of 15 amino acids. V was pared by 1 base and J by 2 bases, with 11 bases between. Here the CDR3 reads CASSQVEGRNYGYTF. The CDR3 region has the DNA TGTGCCAGCAGCCAAGTGGAGGGCAGGAACTATGGCTACACCTTC.

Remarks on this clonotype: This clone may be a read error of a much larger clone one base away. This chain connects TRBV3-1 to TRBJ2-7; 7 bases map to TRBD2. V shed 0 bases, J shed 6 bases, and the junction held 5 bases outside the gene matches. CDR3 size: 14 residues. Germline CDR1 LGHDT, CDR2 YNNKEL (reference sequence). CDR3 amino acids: CASSQDSGWLEQYF. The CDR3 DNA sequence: TGTGCCAGCAGCCAAGATAGCGGGTGGCTCGAGCAGTACTTC.

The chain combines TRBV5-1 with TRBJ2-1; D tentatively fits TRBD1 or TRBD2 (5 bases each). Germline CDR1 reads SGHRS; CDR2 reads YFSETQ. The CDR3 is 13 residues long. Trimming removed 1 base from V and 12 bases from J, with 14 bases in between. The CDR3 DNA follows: TGCGCCAGCAGCTTGAGCAGGGAGAGGGGGCAGTTCTTC. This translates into CASSLSRERGQFF.